Below, 22 T cell receptor beta chains from the same sample are listed, as sequenced in a study of identical twins. TCRdb processed the 5' RACE reads anew with MiXCR; each CDR3 protein has one entry. The sample includes roughly 700,000 distinct CDR3 sequences, under 9% seen only once; the top ten take 0.75% to 1%. Another study also made use of these data, one on yellow fever vaccine responses in identical twins.

Input material: PBMCs. These receptors originate from a woman aged 18 to 35 in good health.

This clonotype was recorded a few times. V gene TRBV6-5 combines with J gene TRBJ2-2, with TRBD2 as a possible D gene (6 bases). The germline gives CDR1 MNHEY, CDR2 SVGAGI. The CDR3 spans 14 residues. Trimming left V 2 bases short and J 8 bases short, with 12 bases between. DNA of the CDR3: TGTGCCAGCAGTTACGGGACTCTGAGGGGGGAGCTGTTTTTT. Its translation is CASSYGTLRGELFF.

This chain links TRBV10-3 with TRBJ2-4; 8 positions agree with TRBD2. The CDR3 is 14 amino acids. Germline V gene data show CDR1 as ENHRY and CDR2 as SYGVKD. The junction had 5 bases not matched to a gene; V was cut back by 5 bases and J by 5 bases. The CDR3 sequence is CAISPAGVENIQYF. CDR3 DNA: TGTGCCATCAGTCCAGCGGGGGTCGAAAACATTCAGTACTTC.

This chain uses TRBV9 with TRBJ2-7, with D maybe TRBD1 (6 bases). This CDR3 is 15 amino acids long. The V gene's germline CDR1 is SGDLS and CDR2 YYNGEE. V lost 0 bases to trimming and J lost 3 bases, with 13 bases between them. CDR3 coding DNA: TGTGCCAGCAGCGTAGCCGGAGGACAGCTCTACGAGCAGTACTTC. Amino acid sequence: CASSVAGGQLYEQYF.

V gene TRBV20-1 combines with J gene TRBJ2-1; 9 nucleotides agree with TRBD1. The CDR3 totals 14 residues. Germline loops: CDR1 DFQATT, CDR2 SNEGSKA (reference sequence). The ends lost 5 bases at V and 5 bases at J; junction bases unmatched: 7. CDR3 coding DNA: TGCAGTGCTCCGACAGGGGGAATTGACAATGAGCAGTTCTTC. The encoded protein is CSAPTGGIDNEQFF.

This clonotype was picked up a small number of times. The chain combines TRBV19 with TRBJ2-7, with 10 positions matching TRBD2. Per germline, CDR1 LNHDA and CDR2 SQIVND (reference sequence). Trimming cost V 6 bases and J 3 bases; bases outside gene matches: 14. This CDR3 is built from 17 residues. The CDR3 bases are TGTGCCAGTAGCCATACAGGGGGACTAGCGAGCATCTACGAGCAGTACTTC. It translates to CASSHTGGLASIYEQYF.

There are a few counts of this clonotype. This sequence joins TRBV29-1 and TRBJ2-5; a possible D gene is TRBD2 (6 bases). This CDR3 comprises 14 residues. Deletions cut 6 bases from V and 7 bases from J, with 21 bases between. Germline CDR1 and CDR2: SQVTM and ANQGSEA. The CDR3 DNA reads as TGCAGCGTCGGAGGGGCGGCATCCAAGGTGACCCAGTACTTC. Protein: CSVGGAASKVTQYF.

This clonotype was recorded a few times. V gene TRBV10-1 combines with J gene TRBJ2-1; no reliable D call. Germline values: CDR1 WNHNN, CDR2 SYGVQD (reference sequence). This CDR3 is built from 12 residues. Trimming left V 0 bases short and J 15 bases short, with 12 bases between. CDR3 protein: CASSESRLGSFF. The CDR3 nucleotides read TGCGCCAGCAGTGAGTCGAGGTTGGGGTCGTTCTTC.

DNA for the CDR3: TGTGCCAGCAGCACAACCGGGACGAGCAATGAGCAGTTCTTC. The encoded protein is CASSTTGTSNEQFF. The gene calls are TRBV9 and TRBJ2-1; D possibly uses TRBD1 or TRBD2 (5 bases each). The CDR3 extends over 14 amino acids. V shed 4 bases and J shed 6 bases, with 14 bases lying between them. The germline gives CDR1 SGDLS, CDR2 YYNGEE.

This clonotype was counted a few times. V and J are TRBV4-1 and TRBJ2-2; D uncertain. Germline V lookup: CDR1 MGHRA, CDR2 YSYEKL. V lost 0 bases and J lost 0, with 11 bases in between. The CDR3 is made up of 17 amino acids. CDR3 amino acids: CASSQDPYDANTGELFF. The CDR3 DNA reads as TGCGCCAGCAGCCAAGACCCCTACGATGCGAACACCGGGGAGCTGTTTTTT.

The V and J genes are TRBV5-1 and TRBJ2-5; TRBD1 aligns across 8 bases. Germline V gene lookup returns CDR1 SGHRS and CDR2 YFSETQ. The CDR3 runs to 16 residues. V dropped 0 bases and J dropped 4; count of bases not matched to a gene: 8. The CDR3 spells CASSLGPDRVGETQYF. For the CDR3, the DNA is TGCGCCAGCAGCTTGGGTCCGGACAGGGTAGGAGAGACCCAGTACTTC.

The sample holds many counts of this clonotype. The chain links TRBV11-2 to TRBJ2-1; 9 bases are shared with TRBD2. The V segment lost 7 bases and the J segment 4 bases; nucleotides outside the gene matches: 17. The V gene's germline CDR1 is SGHAT and CDR2 FQNNGV. The CDR3 contains 18 residues. The CDR3 loop reads CASNPGGTSPALYNEQFF. The CDR3 nucleotides are TGTGCCAGCAACCCAGGGGGGACTAGCCCCGCTTTATACAATGAGCAGTTCTTC.

The chain recombines TRBV4-2 with TRBJ2-5; D tentatively fits TRBD1 or TRBD2 (5 bases each). CDR1 is LGHNA and CDR2 is YNFKEQ in the germline V gene. V was pared by 1 base and J by 1 base, with 13 bases between. CDR3 length equals 16 residues. Here the CDR3 DNA reads TGTGCCAGCAGCCAAGGGACACGGGGACCCCAAGAGACCCAGTACTTC. Amino acid sequence: CASSQGTRGPQETQYF.

This clonotype was detected only a few times. The chain combines TRBV14 with TRBJ2-3; TRBD2 aligns across 7 bases. The CDR3 extends over 15 amino acids. J gave up 1 base and V 4 bases, and 5 bases lay outside the gene matches. Germline V lookup: CDR1 SGHDN, CDR2 FVKESK. CDR3 bases: TGTGCCAGCAGCCCTCTAGGGAGGGGCACAGATACGCAGTATTTT. Encoded protein: CASSPLGRGTDTQYF.

This clonotype was detected many times. The chain employs TRBV11-2 and TRBJ2-3; 14 bases agree with TRBD2. From germline, CDR1 is SGHAT and CDR2 FQNNGV. Losses at the gene ends were 5 bases for V and 4 bases for J; bases not matched to a gene: 2. CDR3 length: 15 amino acids. CDR3 DNA: TGTGCCAGCAGCGCGGGACTAGCGGGGGCAGATACGCAGTATTTT. Encoded protein: CASSAGLAGADTQYF.

Concerning this clonotype itself: It may be a read error: a sequence one base away is much more abundant. This chain links TRBV24-1 with TRBJ2-2, with a possible D match to TRBD1 (5 bases). Germline V gives CDR1 KGHDR, CDR2 SFDVKD. Trimming pared 3 bases from V and 0 bases from J, leaving 10 bases between. The CDR3 sequence is 16 residues long. CDR3 in amino acids: CATSDPGHTNTGELFF. In nucleotides, the CDR3 is TGTGCCACCAGTGATCCCGGACACACGAACACCGGGGAGCTGTTTTTT.

The gene calls are TRBV20-1 and TRBJ2-5, with D tentatively TRBD1 (5 bases). V lost 4 bases, J lost 2 bases, and 8 bases lay in between. The CDR3 sequence is 12 residues long. CDR1 and CDR2 (germline): DFQATT, SNEGSKA (reference sequence). CDR3: CSATQVQETQYF. The DNA for the CDR3 is TGCAGTGCTACACAGGTTCAAGAGACCCAGTACTTC.

This clonotype was seen a few times. This chain links TRBV29-1 with TRBJ1-2; tentative D call: TRBD1 (5 bases). CDR3 length: 12 residues. Trimming shortened V by 6 bases and J by 2 bases, and 10 bases separated the two germline ends. Germline V gene data show CDR1 as SQVTM and CDR2 as ANQGSEA. As DNA, the CDR3 is TGCAGCGTCCTGGACACCAACTATGGCTACACCTTC. Translating it yields CSVLDTNYGYTF.

At least ten counts were recorded for this clonotype. The chain joins TRBV10-3 to TRBJ2-2; D is undetermined. V gave up 3 bases and J gave up 6 bases, with 11 bases separating them. This CDR3 spans 14 amino acids. Germline V gene sequence: CDR1 ENHRY, CDR2 SYGVKD. The CDR3 DNA reads TGTGCCATCAGTGAATACCAAGGGCCCGGGGAGCTGTTTTTT. Translating it yields CAISEYQGPGELFF.

This clonotype was observed many times. The V and J genes are TRBV4-3 and TRBJ2-3, with a possible D match to TRBD2 (5 bases). The CDR3 loop spans 16 amino acids. Germline lookup yields CDR1 LGHNA and CDR2 YSLEER. Between the trimmed V and J ends, which lost 4 bases and 3 bases, there was a span of 17 bases. The DNA for the CDR3 is TGCGCCAGCAGCCCCTATAAACTAGACGGGACAGATACGCAGTATTTT. Translated: CASSPYKLDGTDTQYF.

The chain joins TRBV6-1 to TRBJ2-1; possibly TRBD1 for D (5 bases). Trimming pared 7 bases from V and 5 bases from J, leaving 18 bases between. Germline loops: CDR1 MNHNS, CDR2 SASEGT. CDR3 size: 15 residues. The CDR3 spells CASNTDTSLNNEQFF. The CDR3 DNA reads TGTGCCAGCAACACGGACACGAGCCTAAACAATGAGCAGTTCTTC.

This clonotype has ten or more counts. This chain uses TRBV12-3 or TRBV12-4 with TRBJ2-1; TRBD2 matches 7 bases. Unmatched junction bases numbered 6, after V lost 3 bases and J lost 4 bases. There are 15 residues in the CDR3. This CDR3 reads CASSFQGGGYNEQFF. The CDR3 coding sequence is TGTGCCAGCAGTTTCCAGGGCGGGGGTTACAATGAGCAGTTCTTC.

This clonotype was detected only a few times. V and J are TRBV10-3 and TRBJ2-7; D remains unclear. The CDR3 is 11 residues long. CDR1 and CDR2 (germline): ENHRY, SYGVKD. Trimming pared 3 bases from V and 3 bases from J, leaving 3 bases between. The CDR3 coding sequence is TGTGCCATCAGTGAACTCTACGAGCAGTACTTC. This encodes CAISELYEQYF.